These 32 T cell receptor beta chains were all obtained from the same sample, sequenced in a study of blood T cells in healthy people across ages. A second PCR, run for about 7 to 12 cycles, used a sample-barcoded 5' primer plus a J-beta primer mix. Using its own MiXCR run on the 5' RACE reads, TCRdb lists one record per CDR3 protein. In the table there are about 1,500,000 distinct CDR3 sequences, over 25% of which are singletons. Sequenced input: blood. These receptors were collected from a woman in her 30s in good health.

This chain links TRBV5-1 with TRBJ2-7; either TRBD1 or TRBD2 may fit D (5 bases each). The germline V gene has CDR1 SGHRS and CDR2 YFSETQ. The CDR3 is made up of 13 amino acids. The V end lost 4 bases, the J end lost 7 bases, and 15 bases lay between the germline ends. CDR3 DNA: TGCGCCAGCAGCCCTGGGACCCTGTTGGAGCAGTACTTC. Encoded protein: CASSPGTLLEQYF.

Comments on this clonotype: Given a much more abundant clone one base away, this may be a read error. The CDR3 DNA is TGTGCCAGCAGTTTTGGCAGGGTGAGGGGCTGCACCTTC. Translation: CASSFGRVRGCTF. The V call is TRBV28, the J call TRBJ1-2, with D possibly being TRBD1 (5 bases). This CDR3 spans 13 amino acids. Germline lookup yields CDR1 MDHEN and CDR2 SYDVKM.

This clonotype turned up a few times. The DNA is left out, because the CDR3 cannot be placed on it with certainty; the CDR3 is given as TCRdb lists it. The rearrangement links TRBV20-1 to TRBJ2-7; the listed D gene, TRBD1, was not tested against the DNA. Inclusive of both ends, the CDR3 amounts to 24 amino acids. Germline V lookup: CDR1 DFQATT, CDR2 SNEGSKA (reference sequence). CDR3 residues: CSAVRFDNYGYTFGSGTSSYEQYF.

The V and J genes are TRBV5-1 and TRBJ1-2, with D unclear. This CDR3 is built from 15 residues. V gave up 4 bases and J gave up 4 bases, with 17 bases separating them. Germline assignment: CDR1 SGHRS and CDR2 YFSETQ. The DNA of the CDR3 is TGCGCCAGCAGCCCCACCAGCGACGCGGCCTATGGCTACACCTTC. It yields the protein CASSPTSDAAYGYTF.

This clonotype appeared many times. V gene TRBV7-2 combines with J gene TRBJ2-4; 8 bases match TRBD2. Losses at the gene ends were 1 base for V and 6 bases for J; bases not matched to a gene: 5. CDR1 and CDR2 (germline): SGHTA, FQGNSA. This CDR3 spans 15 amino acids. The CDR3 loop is CASSLVPGGGNIQYF. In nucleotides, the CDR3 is TGTGCCAGCAGCTTAGTTCCGGGAGGGGGAAACATTCAGTACTTC. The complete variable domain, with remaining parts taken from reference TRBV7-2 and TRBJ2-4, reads GAGVSQSPSNKVTEKGKDVELRCDPISGHTALYWYRQSLGQGLEFLIYFQGNSAPDKSGLPSDRFSAERTGGSVSTLTIQRTQQEDSAVYLCASSLVPGGGNIQYFGAGTRLSVL.

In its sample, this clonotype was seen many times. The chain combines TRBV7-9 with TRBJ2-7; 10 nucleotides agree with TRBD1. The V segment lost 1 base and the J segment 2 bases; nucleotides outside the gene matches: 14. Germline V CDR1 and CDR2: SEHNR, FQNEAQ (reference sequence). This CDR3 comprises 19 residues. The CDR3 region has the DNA TGTGCCAGCAGCTTAGATCCGGGACAGGGGTTGGCATTCCCCTACGAGCAGTACTTC. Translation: CASSLDPGQGLAFPYEQYF.

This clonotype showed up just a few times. The CDR3 coding sequence is TGTGCCAGCAGCTCGACAGGGACCTTCTCTGGGGCCAACGTCCTGACTTTC. Amino acid sequence: CASSSTGTFSGANVLTF. The chain joins TRBV7-2 to TRBJ2-6; 7 nucleotides align to TRBD1. This CDR3 is built from 17 residues. Germline V gene data show CDR1 as SGHTA and CDR2 as FQGNSA. V shed 4 bases, J shed 0 bases, and the junction held 6 bases outside the gene matches.

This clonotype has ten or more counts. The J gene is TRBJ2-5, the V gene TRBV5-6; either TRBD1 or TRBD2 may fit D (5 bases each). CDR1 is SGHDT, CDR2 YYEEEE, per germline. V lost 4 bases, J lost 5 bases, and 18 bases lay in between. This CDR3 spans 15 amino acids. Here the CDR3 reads CASSTTMGRTETQYF. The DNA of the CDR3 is TGTGCCAGCAGCACGACAATGGGACGGACCGAGACCCAGTACTTC. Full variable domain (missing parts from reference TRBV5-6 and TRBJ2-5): DAGVTQSPTHLIKTRGQQVTLRCSPKSGHDTVSWYQQALGQGPQFIFQYYEEEERQRGNFPDRFSGHQFPNYSSELNVNALLLGDSALYLCASSTTMGRTETQYFGPGTRLLVL.

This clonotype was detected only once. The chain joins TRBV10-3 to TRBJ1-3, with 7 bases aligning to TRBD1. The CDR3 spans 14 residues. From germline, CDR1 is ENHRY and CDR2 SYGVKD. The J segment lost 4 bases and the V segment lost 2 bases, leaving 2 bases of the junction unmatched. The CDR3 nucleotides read TGTGCCATCAGTGAGACAGGGGTCGGAAACACCATATATTTT. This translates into CAISETGVGNTIYF.

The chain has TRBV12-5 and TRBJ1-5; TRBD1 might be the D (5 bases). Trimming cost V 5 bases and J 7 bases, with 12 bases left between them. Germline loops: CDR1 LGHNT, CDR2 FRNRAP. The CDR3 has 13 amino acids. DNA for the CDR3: TGTGCTAGTGGTGGGAGGGGACCCCAGCCCCAGCATTTT. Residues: CASGGRGPQPQHF.

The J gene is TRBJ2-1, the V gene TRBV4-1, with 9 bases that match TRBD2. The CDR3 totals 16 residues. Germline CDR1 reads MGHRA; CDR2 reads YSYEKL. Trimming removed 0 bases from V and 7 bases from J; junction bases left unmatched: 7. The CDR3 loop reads CASSQDEAGGRNEQFF. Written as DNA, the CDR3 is TGCGCCAGCAGCCAAGATGAGGCGGGGGGGCGAAATGAGCAGTTCTTC.

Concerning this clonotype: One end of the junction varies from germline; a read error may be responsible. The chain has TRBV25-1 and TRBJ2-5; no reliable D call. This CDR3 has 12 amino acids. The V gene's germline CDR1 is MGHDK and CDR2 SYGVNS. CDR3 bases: TGTGCCAGCAGTGACTTCCAAGAGACCCGGTACTTC. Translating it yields CASSDFQETRYF. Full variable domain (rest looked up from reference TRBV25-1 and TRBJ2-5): EADIYQTPRYLVIGTGKKITLECSQTMGHDKMYWYQQDPGMELHLIHYSYGVNSTEKGDLSSESTVSRIRTEHFPLTLESARPSHTSQYLCASSDFQETRYFGPGTRLLVL.

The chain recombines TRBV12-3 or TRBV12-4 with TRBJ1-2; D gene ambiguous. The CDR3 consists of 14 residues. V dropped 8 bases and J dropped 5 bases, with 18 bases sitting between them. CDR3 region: CASGAGLRAYGYTF. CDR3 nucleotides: TGTGCCAGCGGCGCCGGATTGAGAGCGTATGGCTACACCTTC.

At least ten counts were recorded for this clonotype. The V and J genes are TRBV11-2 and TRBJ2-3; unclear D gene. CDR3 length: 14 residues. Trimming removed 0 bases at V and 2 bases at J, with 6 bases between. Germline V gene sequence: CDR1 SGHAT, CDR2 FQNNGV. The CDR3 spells CASSLESTTDTQYF. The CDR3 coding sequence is TGTGCCAGCAGCTTAGAGAGTACCACAGATACGCAGTATTTT.

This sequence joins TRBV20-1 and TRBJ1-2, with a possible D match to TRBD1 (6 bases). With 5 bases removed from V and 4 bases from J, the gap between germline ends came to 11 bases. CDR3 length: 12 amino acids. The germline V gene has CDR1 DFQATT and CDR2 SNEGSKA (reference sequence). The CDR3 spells CSAHPGAYGYTF. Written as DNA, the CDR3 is TGCAGTGCTCACCCAGGGGCCTATGGCTACACCTTC.

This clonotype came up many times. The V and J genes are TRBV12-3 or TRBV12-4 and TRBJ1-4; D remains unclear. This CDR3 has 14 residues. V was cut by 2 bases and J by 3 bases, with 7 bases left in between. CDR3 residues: CASSLRGANEKLFF. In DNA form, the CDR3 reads TGTGCCAGCAGTTTACGCGGAGCTAATGAAAAACTGTTTTTT.

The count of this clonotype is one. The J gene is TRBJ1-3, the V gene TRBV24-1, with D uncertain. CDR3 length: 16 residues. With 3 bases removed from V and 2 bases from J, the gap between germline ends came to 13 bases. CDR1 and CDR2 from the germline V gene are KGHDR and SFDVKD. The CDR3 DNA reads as TGTGCCACCAGTGATCCAAGTGTTGGGGCTGGAAACACCATATATTTT. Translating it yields CATSDPSVGAGNTIYF.

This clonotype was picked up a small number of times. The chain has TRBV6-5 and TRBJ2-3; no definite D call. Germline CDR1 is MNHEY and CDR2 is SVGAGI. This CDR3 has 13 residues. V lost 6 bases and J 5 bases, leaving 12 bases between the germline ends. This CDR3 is CASRRLYGDTQYF. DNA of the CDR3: TGTGCCAGCAGACGGCTGTATGGAGATACGCAGTATTTT.

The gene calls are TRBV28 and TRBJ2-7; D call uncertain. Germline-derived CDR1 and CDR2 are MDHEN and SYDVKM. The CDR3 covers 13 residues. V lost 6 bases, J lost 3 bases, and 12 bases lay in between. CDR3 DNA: TGTGCCAGCAGAGCCGGGCTCCTCTACGAGCAGTACTTC. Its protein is CASRAGLLYEQYF.

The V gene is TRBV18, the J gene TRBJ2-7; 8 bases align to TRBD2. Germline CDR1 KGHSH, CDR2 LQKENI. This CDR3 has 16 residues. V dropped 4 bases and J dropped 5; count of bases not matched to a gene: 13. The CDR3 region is CASSRSGALDPNEQYF. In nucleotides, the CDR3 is TGTGCCAGCTCACGTAGCGGGGCGCTAGATCCCAACGAGCAGTACTTC. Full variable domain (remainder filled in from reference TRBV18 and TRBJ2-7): NAGVMQNPRHLVRRRGQEARLRCSPMKGHSHVYWYRQLPEEGLKFMVYLQKENIIDESGMPKERFSAEFPKEGPSILRIQQVVRGDSAAYFCASSRSGALDPNEQYFGPGTRLTVT.

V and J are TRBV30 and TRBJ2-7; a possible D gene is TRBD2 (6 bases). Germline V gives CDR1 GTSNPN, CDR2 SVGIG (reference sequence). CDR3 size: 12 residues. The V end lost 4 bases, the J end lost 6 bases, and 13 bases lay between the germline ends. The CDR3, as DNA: TGTGCCTGGATAAGGGTGGGGGGCGAGCAGTACTTC. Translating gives CAWIRVGGEQYF.

In DNA form, the CDR3 reads TGTGCCAGCAGAAACCTTCTTATCGCTGAAGCTTTCTTT. It yields the protein CASRNLLIAEAFF. The J gene is TRBJ1-1, the V gene TRBV6-2 or TRBV6-3; D ambiguous. The CDR3 runs to 13 residues. The V end lost 6 bases, the J end lost 6 bases, and 14 bases lay between the germline ends. The germline CDR1 and CDR2 sequences are MNHEY and SVGEGT.

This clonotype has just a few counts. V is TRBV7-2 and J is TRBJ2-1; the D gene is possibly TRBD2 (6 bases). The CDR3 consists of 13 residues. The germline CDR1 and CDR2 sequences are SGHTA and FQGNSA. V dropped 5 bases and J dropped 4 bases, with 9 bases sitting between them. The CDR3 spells CASSDGTYNEQFF. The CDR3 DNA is TGTGCCAGCAGCGATGGGACTTACAATGAGCAGTTCTTC.

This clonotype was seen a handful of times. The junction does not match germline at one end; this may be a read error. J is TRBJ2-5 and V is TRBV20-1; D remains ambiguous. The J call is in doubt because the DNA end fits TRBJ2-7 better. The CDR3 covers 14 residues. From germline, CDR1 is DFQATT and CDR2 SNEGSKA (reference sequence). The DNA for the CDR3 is TGCAGTGCTGGAGATCACGGGCAGGCGTACGAGCAGTACTTC. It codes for CSAGDHGQAYEQYF.

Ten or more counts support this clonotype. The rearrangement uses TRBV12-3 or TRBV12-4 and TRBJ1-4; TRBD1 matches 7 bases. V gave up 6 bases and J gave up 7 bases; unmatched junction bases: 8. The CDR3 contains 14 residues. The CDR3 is CASSPTGKGEKLFF. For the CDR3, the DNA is TGTGCCAGCAGCCCGACAGGGAAAGGTGAAAAACTGTTTTTT.

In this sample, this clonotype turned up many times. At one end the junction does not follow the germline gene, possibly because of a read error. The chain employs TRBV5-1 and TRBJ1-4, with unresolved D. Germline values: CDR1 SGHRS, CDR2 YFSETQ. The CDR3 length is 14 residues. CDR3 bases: TGTGCCAGCAGCTTTGGGGCAACTAATGAAAAACTGTTTTTT. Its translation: CASSFGATNEKLFF.

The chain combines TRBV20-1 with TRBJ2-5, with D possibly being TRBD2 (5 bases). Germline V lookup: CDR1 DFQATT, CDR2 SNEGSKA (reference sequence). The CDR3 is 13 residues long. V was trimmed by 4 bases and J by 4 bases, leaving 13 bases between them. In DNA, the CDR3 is TGCAGTGCTATGGGCGGGCCCCCAGAGACCCAGTACTTC. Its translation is CSAMGGPPETQYF.

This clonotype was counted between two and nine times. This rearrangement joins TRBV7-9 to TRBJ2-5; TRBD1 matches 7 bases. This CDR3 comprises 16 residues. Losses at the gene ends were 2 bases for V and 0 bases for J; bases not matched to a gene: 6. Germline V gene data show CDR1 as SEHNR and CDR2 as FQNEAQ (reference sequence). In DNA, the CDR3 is TGTGCCAGCAGCTTACCTCGCGACAGGGACCAAGAGACCCAGTACTTC. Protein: CASSLPRDRDQETQYF. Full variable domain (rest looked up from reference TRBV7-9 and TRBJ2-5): DTGVSQNPRHKITKRGQNVTFRCDPISEHNRLYWYRQTLGQGPEFLTYFQNEAQLEKSRLLSDRFSAERPKGSFSTLEIQRTEQGDSAMYLCASSLPRDRDQETQYFGPGTRLLVL.

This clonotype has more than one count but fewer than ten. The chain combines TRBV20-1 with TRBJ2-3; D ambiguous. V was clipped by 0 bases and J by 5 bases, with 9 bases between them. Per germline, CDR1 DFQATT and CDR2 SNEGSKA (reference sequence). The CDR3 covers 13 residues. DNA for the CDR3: TGCAGTGCTAGAGATCACAGCCTAGATACGCAGTATTTT. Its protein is CSARDHSLDTQYF.

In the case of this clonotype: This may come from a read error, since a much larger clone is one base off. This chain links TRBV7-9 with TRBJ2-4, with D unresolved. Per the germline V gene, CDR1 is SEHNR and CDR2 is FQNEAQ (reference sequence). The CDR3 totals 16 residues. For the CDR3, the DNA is TGTGCCGGCAGCCCCCTGGAGTCTGTAGCCAAAAACATTCAGTACTTC. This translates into CAGSPLESVAKNIQYF.

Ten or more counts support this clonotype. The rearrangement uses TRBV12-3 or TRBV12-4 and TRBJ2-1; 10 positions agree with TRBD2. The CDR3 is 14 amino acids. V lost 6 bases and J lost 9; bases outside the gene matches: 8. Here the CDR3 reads CASRGSGRAVEQFF. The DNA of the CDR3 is TGTGCCAGCAGGGGAAGCGGGAGGGCCGTTGAGCAGTTCTTC.

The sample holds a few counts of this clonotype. As DNA, the CDR3 is TGCGCCAGCAGCTGGGATGGGGAGCGGTACTACGAGCAGTACTTC. This sequence encodes CASSWDGERYYEQYF. The rearrangement links TRBV5-1 to TRBJ2-7; tentative D call: TRBD2 (5 bases). Trimming took off 3 bases at V and 3 bases at J, with 16 bases between the two ends. Germline V gives CDR1 SGHRS, CDR2 YFSETQ. The CDR3 has 15 amino acids.